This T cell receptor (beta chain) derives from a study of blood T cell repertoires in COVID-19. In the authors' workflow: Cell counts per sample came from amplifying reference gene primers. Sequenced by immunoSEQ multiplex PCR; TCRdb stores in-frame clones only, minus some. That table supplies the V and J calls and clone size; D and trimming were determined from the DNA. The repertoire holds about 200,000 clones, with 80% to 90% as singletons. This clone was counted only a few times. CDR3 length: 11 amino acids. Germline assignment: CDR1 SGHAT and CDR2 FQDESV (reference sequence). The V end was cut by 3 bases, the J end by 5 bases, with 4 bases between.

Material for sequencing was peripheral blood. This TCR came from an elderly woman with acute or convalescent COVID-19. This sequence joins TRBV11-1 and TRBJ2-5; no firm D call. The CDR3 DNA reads TGTGCCAGCAGCTTCGGGGAGACCCAGTACTTC. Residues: CASSFGETQYF.